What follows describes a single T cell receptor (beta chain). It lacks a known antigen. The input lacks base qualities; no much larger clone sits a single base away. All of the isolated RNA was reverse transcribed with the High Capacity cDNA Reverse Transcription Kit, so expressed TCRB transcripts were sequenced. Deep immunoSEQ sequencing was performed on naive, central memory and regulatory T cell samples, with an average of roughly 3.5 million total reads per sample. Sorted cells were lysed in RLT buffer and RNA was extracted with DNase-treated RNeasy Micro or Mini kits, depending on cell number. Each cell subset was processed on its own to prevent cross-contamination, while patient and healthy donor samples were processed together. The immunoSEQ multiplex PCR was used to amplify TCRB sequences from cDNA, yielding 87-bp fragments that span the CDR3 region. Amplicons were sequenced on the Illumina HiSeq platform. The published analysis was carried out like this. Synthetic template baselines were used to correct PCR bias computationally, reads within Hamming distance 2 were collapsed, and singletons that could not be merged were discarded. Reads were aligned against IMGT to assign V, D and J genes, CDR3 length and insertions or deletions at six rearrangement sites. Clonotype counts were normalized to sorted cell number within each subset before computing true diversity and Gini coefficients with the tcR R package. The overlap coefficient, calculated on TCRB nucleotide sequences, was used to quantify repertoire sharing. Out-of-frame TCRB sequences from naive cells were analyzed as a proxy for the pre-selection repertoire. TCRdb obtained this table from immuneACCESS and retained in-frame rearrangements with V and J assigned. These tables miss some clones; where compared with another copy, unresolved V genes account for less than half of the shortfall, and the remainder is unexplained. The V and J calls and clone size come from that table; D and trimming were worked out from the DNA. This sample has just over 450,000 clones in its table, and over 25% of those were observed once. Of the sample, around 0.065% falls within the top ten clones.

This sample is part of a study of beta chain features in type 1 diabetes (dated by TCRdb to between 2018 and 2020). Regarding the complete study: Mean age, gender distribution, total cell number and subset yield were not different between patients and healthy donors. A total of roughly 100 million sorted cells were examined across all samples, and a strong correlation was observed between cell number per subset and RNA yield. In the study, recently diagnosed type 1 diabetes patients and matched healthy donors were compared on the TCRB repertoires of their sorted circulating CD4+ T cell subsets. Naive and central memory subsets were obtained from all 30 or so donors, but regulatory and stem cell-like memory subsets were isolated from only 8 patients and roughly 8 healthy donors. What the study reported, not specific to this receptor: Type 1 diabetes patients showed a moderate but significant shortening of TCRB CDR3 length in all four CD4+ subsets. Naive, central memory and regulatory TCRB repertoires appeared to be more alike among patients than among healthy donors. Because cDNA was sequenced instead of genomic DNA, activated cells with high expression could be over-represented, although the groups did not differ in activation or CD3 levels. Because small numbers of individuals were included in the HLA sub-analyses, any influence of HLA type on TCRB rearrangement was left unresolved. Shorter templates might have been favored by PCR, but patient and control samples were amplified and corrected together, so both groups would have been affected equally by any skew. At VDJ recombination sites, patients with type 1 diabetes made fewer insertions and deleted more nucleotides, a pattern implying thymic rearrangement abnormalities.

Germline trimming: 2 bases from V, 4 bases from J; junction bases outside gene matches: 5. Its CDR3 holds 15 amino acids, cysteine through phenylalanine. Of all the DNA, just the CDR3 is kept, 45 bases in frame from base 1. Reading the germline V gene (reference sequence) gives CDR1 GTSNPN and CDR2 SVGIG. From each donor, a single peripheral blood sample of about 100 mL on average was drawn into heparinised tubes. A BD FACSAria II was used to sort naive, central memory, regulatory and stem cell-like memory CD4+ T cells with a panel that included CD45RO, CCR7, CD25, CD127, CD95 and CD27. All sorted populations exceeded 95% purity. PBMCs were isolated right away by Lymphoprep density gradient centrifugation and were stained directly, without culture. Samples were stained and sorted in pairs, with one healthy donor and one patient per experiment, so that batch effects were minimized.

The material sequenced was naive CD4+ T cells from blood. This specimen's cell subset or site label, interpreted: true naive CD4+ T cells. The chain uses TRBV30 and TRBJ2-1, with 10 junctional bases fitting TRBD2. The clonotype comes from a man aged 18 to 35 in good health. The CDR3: CAWSSTSGPYNEQFF. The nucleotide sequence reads TGTGCCTGGAGTTCGACTAGCGGGCCGTACAATGAGCAGTTCTTC. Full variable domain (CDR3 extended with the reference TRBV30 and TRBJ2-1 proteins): SQTIHQWPATLVQPVGSPLSLECTVEGTSNPNLYWYRQAAGRGLQLLFYSVGIGQISSEVPQNLSASRPQDRQFILSSKKLLLSDSGFYLCAWSSTSGPYNEQFFGPGTRLTVL.